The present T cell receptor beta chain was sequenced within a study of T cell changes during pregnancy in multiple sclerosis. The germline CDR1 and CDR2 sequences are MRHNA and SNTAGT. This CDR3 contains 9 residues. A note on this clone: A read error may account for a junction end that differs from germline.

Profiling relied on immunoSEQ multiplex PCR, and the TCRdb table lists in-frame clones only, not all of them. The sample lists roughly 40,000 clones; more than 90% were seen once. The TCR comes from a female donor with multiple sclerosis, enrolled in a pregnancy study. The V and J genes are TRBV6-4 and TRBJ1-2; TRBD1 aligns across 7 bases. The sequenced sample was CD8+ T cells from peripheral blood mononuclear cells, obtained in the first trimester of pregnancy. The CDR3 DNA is TGTGCCAGCAGTCGACAGGGAATCTTC. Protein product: CASSRQGIF.